The 20 T cell receptor beta chains in this list originate from one sample, sequenced in a study of blood T cell repertoires in COVID-19 (dated by TCRdb to the early 2020s). The library came from the immunoSEQ multiplex PCR assay. The table was pulled from immuneACCESS by TCRdb, which kept in-frame rearrangements only. Such tables lose some clones; where checked, under half of the loss comes from unresolved V genes, and the rest has no known cause. The sample table lists around 30,000 clones, 89% of them with a count of one. In total, the top ten clones hold 0.5% to 0.7% of the sample. Sequences were obtained from peripheral blood. These receptors were taken from a woman between 35 and 50 years old with active or convalescent COVID-19.

J is TRBJ1-6 and V is TRBV9, with D maybe TRBD1 (5 bases). CDR3 length: 16 amino acids. Per germline, CDR1 SGDLS and CDR2 YYNGEE. V lost 0 bases and J 7 bases, leaving 14 bases between the germline ends. CDR3 residues: CASSVAGRQGNSPLHF. As DNA, the CDR3 is TGTGCCAGCAGCGTAGCCGGGAGGCAGGGAAATTCACCCCTCCACTTT.

The chain combines TRBV15 with TRBJ1-2; D perhaps matches TRBD1 (6 bases). Per the germline V gene, CDR1 is LNHNV and CDR2 is YYDKDF (reference sequence). V was shortened by 2 bases and J by 5 bases, with 12 bases between the two germline ends. The CDR3 runs to 14 residues. This CDR3 reads CATSRKGERYGYTF. CDR3 DNA sequence: TGTGCCACCAGCAGAAAGGGGGAGAGGTATGGCTACACCTTC. Looking up the rest from reference TRBV15 and TRBJ1-2 gives the full variable domain: DAMVIQNPRYQVTQFGKPVTLSCSQTLNHNVMYWYQQKSSQAPKLLFHYYDKDFNNEADTPDNFQSRRPNTSFCFLDIRSPGLGDTAMYLCATSRKGERYGYTFGSGTRLTVV.

The CDR3 DNA sequence: TGTGCCAGCAAGTACACAGCGGGGACCGGGGAGCTGTTTTTT. Protein sequence: CASKYTAGTGELFF. The chain employs TRBV6-5 and TRBJ2-2; TRBD2 agrees at 7 bases. CDR3 length: 14 residues. Losses at the gene ends were 7 bases for V and 5 bases for J; bases not matched to a gene: 7. Germline V gene sequence: CDR1 MNHEY, CDR2 SVGAGI.

The chain recombines TRBV29-1 with TRBJ2-7, with 11 bases matching TRBD1. V dropped 7 bases and J dropped 3; count of bases not matched to a gene: 5. Germline V gene sequence: CDR1 SQVTM, CDR2 ANQGSEA. The CDR3 is 13 residues long. Here the CDR3 reads CSAGQGANYEQYF. CDR3 coding DNA: TGCAGCGCTGGACAGGGGGCCAACTACGAGCAGTACTTC.

The CDR3: CAYTGLLGEKLFF. For the CDR3, the DNA is TGTGCCTACACAGGGTTATTGGGTGAAAAACTGTTTTTT. The rearrangement joins TRBV30 to TRBJ1-4, with D perhaps TRBD1 (6 bases). V lost 7 bases and J 7 bases, leaving 16 bases between the germline ends. The germline CDR1 and CDR2 sequences are GTSNPN and SVGIG (reference sequence). This CDR3 is built from 13 residues.

This rearrangement joins TRBV7-3 to TRBJ1-1; 7 nucleotides line up with TRBD1. Germline V gene lookup returns CDR1 SGHTA and CDR2 FQGTGA. The CDR3 runs 13 residues. Germline trimming cut 6 bases from V and 6 bases from J; bases unmatched to any gene: 7. The CDR3 DNA reads as TGTGCCAGCAGTTTGGGACAGCGCTCTGAAGCTTTCTTT. It yields the protein CASSLGQRSEAFF.

This chain uses TRBV9 with TRBJ2-3; 8 nucleotides line up with TRBD2. Trimming took 0 bases from V and 2 from J; bases not matched to a gene: 8. The CDR3 has 17 amino acids. The germline V gene encodes CDR1 SGDLS and CDR2 YYNGEE. The DNA for the CDR3 is TGTGCCAGCAGCGTAGCGGGGGGGCCGGGGTTCACAGATACGCAGTATTTT. The encoded protein is CASSVAGGPGFTDTQYF.

The J gene is TRBJ2-3, the V gene TRBV11-3, with 12 bases fitting TRBD2. This CDR3 is built from 19 residues. Germline CDR1 SGHNT, CDR2 YENEEA. V lost 4 bases and J lost 2; bases outside the gene matches: 13. CDR3 nucleotide sequence: TGTGCCAGCAGCTCCAGGACTAGCGGGACGGCCTTACTCACAGATACGCAGTATTTT. Protein product: CASSSRTSGTALLTDTQYF.

The rearrangement joins TRBV10-2 to TRBJ2-2; the D gene is possibly TRBD1 (6 bases). V was clipped by 3 bases and J by 5 bases, with 13 bases between them. Per the germline V gene, CDR1 is WSHSY and CDR2 is SAAADI. The length of the CDR3 is 15 residues. The CDR3 DNA sequence: TGCGCCAGCAGTGAACTGGCAGGGGTGACCGGGGAGCTGTTTTTT. It is translated as CASSELAGVTGELFF.

This chain links TRBV7-2 with TRBJ2-7, with D tentatively TRBD2 (6 bases). Deletions cut 1 base from V and 4 bases from J, with 11 bases between. Germline assignment: CDR1 SGHTA and CDR2 FQGNSA. The CDR3 is 14 amino acids. As DNA, the CDR3 is TGTGCCAGCAGCTTAGGCGGCGGGGTGTACGAGCAGTACTTC. This codes for CASSLGGGVYEQYF.

The V and J genes are TRBV7-2 and TRBJ1-5; a possible D gene is TRBD1 (5 bases). The V and J ends lost 2 bases and 0 bases respectively, with 8 bases between them. Germline CDR1 reads SGHTA; CDR2 reads FQGNSA. The CDR3 contains 15 residues. CDR3 nucleotides: TGTGCCAGCAGCTTAAAGGGGCATAGCAATCAGCCCCAGCATTTT. As protein: CASSLKGHSNQPQHF.

The chain employs TRBV28 and TRBJ1-1; 7 bases agree with TRBD1. Germline V gives CDR1 MDHEN, CDR2 SYDVKM. CDR3 length: 13 residues. The V gene end was trimmed by 7 bases and the J gene end by 13 bases; junction bases not matched to a gene: 15. CDR3 protein: CASNTGTAGIVFF. DNA for the CDR3: TGTGCCAGCAATACCGGGACAGCGGGTATCGTTTTCTTT.

The chain has TRBV4-1 and TRBJ2-3; D is unresolved. CDR1 and CDR2 (germline): MGHRA, YSYEKL. Trimming stripped 0 bases from V and 4 bases from J, with 14 bases between. The CDR3 is 16 residues long. The CDR3 region is CASSQEPALRADTQYF. Written as DNA, the CDR3 is TGCGCCAGCAGCCAAGAGCCCGCCCTCCGCGCAGATACGCAGTATTTT.

The rearrangement links TRBV5-1 to TRBJ2-1; 11 nucleotides agree with TRBD2. There are 17 residues in the CDR3. J was trimmed by 3 bases and V by 4 bases; bases with no gene match: 9. Germline V lookup: CDR1 SGHRS, CDR2 YFSETQ. The CDR3 spells CASSPRGTSGIYNEQFF. As DNA, the CDR3 is TGCGCCAGCAGCCCACGCGGGACTAGCGGAATCTACAATGAGCAGTTCTTC.

V gene TRBV11-3 combines with J gene TRBJ2-1; D unresolved. V lost 0 bases and J lost 6, with 30 bases in between. The CDR3 has 21 residues. Germline V CDR1 and CDR2: SGHNT, YENEEA. The CDR3 nucleotides are TGTGCCAGCAGCTTAGATTCCCCGCCCCCGACCCACAGTTTGCCTGGCAATGAGCAGTTCTTC. Residues: CASSLDSPPPTHSLPGNEQFF.

The V and J genes are TRBV27 and TRBJ1-4, with D tentatively TRBD1 (5 bases). The CDR3 totals 16 residues. CDR1 MNHEY and CDR2 SMNVEV come from the germline V gene (reference sequence). Trimming stripped 2 bases from V and 11 bases from J, with 21 bases between. DNA for the CDR3: TGTGCCAGCAGTTTACGGGGGGGGGTTAATGGAGAGAAACTGTTTTTT. The encoded protein is CASSLRGGVNGEKLFF.

J is TRBJ2-3 and V is TRBV2; TRBD2 matches 12 bases. The CDR3 has 16 residues. The V segment lost 1 base and the J segment 4 bases; nucleotides outside the gene matches: 3. The V gene's germline CDR1 is SNHLY and CDR2 FYNNEI. The CDR3 nucleotides are TGTGCCAGCAGTGAAGGGACTAGCGGGGTGGCAGATACGCAGTATTTT. Residues: CASSEGTSGVADTQYF.

The gene calls are TRBV15 and TRBJ2-7, with a possible D match to TRBD2 (6 bases). The V gene lost 0 bases and the J gene lost 3 bases, with 12 bases spanning the gap. CDR1 is LNHNV and CDR2 is YYDKDF in the germline V gene (reference sequence). The CDR3 runs to 15 residues. The CDR3 reads CATSRDGTFNYEQYF. The CDR3 nucleotides are TGTGCCACCAGCAGAGATGGGACTTTTAACTACGAGCAGTACTTC.

The rearrangement uses TRBV11-2 and TRBJ1-6; 7 nucleotides align to TRBD1. CDR3 size: 15 residues. Losses at the gene ends were 0 bases for V and 5 bases for J; bases not matched to a gene: 1. Germline values: CDR1 SGHAT, CDR2 FQNNGV. The CDR3 loop is CASSLEGQHNSPLHF. CDR3 coding DNA: TGTGCCAGCAGCTTAGAGGGACAGCATAATTCACCCCTCCACTTT.

The CDR3 DNA is TGTGCCAGCAGCTTGTTGTCCACCGCAGGGGCATCCAATCAGCCCCAGCATTTT. Protein: CASSLLSTAGASNQPQHF. The chain employs TRBV5-8 and TRBJ1-5, with D possibly TRBD1 on 6 matching bases. Looked up from germline, CDR1 is SGHTS and CDR2 is YDEGEE. Trimming shortened V by 1 base and J by 3 bases, and 20 bases separated the two germline ends. The CDR3 totals 18 residues. Drawing the rest from reference TRBV5-8 and TRBJ1-5, the complete variable domain is EAGVTQSPTHLIKTRGQQATLRCSPISGHTSVYWYQQALGLGLQFLLWYDEGEERNRGNFPPRFSGRQFPNYSSELNVNALELEDSALYLCASSLLSTAGASNQPQHFGDGTRLSIL.